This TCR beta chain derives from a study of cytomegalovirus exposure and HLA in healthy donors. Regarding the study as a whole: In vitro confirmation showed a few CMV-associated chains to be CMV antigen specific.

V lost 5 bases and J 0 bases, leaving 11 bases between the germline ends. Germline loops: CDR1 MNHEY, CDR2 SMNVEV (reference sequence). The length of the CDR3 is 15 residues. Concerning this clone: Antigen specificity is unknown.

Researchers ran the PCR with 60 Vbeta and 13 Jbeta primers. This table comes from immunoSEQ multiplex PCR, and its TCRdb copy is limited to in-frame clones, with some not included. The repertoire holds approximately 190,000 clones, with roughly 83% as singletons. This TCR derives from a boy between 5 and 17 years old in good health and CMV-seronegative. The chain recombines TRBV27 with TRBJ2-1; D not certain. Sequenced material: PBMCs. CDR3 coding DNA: TGTGCCAGCAGTGGGCCCAGCAGCTCCTACAATGAGCAGTTCTTC. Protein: CASSGPSSSYNEQFF.